This TCR beta chain was sequenced during a study of breast tumors, draining lymph nodes, adjacent tissues. Whole-study findings and limits: Tumors had less TCR diversity than lymph nodes, more than nontumor tissue. Data only fit, rather than demonstrated, lymph node origin of most tumor T cells. The data were judged consistent with most tumor T cells coming from lymph node and expanding in tumor.

The CDR3 covers 17 residues. Germline lookup yields CDR1 MNHEY and CDR2 SVGEGT. TCRdb reanalysed the multiplex PCR reads using MiXCR and keeps one entry per CDR3 protein. The data contain some 150,000 distinct CDR3 sequences, approximately 20% of them seen just once; the ten biggest clones take up approximately 2.7%. Breast cancer patients provided tissue from their axillary draining lymph nodes. With respect to this clonotype: Its specificity is unknown. The junction departs from the called germline gene at one end, perhaps through a read error.

The specimen sequenced was axillary lymph node tissue. The chain joins TRBV6-2 or TRBV6-3 to TRBJ2-1; 11 bases fit TRBD1. The sequence came from a female donor with breast cancer. Some clones in this sample may be carry-over from other donors' samples. The CDR3 region has the DNA TGTGCCAGCAGTACTGGCCGACGGGACAGGGGGAACAATGAGCAGCTCTTC. Translation: CASSTGRRDRGNNEQLF.